The present T cell receptor (beta chain) was sequenced within a study of cytomegalovirus exposure and HLA in healthy donors. Findings and limits, study-wide: In vitro data verified three CMV-associated chains as specific for CMV antigens. Cytomegalovirus-associated TCR beta chains were listed, numbering 164.

About this clone itself: The target antigen is unknown.

The CDR3 sequence is 16 residues long. Trimming removed 2 bases at V and 1 base at J, with 11 bases between. Germline V gene data show CDR1 as MNHEY and CDR2 as SVGAGI. Produced via immunoSEQ multiplex PCR; TCRdb's table is partial and in-frame only. The table has 250,000 to 400,000 clones, 70% to 90% seen once; the top ten hold roughly 0.88%. The receptor was isolated from a man younger than 40 in good health and CMV-seronegative. The chain employs TRBV6-5 and TRBJ1-4; possibly TRBD1 for D (5 bases). The sequenced sample was PBMCs. The CDR3 reads CASSYGRGITNEKLFF. DNA for the CDR3: TGTGCCAGCAGTTACGGAAGGGGCATAACTAATGAAAAACTGTTTTTT.